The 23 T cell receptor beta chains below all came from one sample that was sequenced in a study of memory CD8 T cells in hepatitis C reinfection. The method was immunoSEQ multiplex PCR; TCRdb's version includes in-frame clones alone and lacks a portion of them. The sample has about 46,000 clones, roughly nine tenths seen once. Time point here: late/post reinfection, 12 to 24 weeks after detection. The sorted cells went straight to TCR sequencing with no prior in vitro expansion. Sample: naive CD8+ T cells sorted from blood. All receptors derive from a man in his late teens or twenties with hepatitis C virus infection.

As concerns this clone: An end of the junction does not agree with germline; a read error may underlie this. For the CDR3, the DNA is TGTGCTAGCAGCTCAGCTAGCGATCCCTACAATGAGCAGTTCTTC. Its translation: CASSSASDPYNEQFF. This chain connects TRBV7-7 to TRBJ2-1, with D tentatively TRBD2 (6 bases). Germline assignment: CDR1 SSHAT and CDR2 FNYEAQ (reference sequence). The CDR3 consists of 15 residues. The complete variable domain, with remaining parts taken from reference TRBV7-7 and TRBJ2-1, reads GAGVSQSPRYKVTKRGQDVTLRCDPISSHATLYWYQQALGQGPEFLTYFNYEAQPDKSGLPSDRFSAERPEGSISTLTIQRTEQRDSAMYRCASSSASDPYNEQFFGPGTRLTVL.

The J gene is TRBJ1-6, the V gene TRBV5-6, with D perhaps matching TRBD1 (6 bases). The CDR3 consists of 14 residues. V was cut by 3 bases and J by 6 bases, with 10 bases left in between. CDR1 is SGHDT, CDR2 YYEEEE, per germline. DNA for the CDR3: TGTGCCAGCAGCTCCTGGGGGCTTAATTCACCCCTCCACTTT. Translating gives CASSSWGLNSPLHF.

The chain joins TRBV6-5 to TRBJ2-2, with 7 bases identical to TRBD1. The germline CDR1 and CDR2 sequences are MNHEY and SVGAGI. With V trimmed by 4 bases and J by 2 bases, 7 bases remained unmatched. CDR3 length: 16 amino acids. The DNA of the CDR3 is TGTGCCAGCAGTTTAACAGGGGATGGTAACACCGGGGAGCTGTTTTTT. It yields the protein CASSLTGDGNTGELFF.

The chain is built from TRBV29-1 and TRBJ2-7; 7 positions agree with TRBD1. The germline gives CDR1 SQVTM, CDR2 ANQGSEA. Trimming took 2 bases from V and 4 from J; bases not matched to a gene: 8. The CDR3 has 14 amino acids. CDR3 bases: TGCAGCGTTGAATTGATCACAGGGGAATACGAGCAGTACTTC. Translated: CSVELITGEYEQYF.

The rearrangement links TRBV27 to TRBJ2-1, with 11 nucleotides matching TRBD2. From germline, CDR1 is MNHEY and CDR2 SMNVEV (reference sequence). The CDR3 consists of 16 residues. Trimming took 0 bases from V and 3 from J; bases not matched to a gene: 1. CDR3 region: CASSLSSGGVYNEQFF. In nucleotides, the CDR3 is TGTGCCAGCAGTTTATCTAGCGGGGGGGTCTACAATGAGCAGTTCTTC.

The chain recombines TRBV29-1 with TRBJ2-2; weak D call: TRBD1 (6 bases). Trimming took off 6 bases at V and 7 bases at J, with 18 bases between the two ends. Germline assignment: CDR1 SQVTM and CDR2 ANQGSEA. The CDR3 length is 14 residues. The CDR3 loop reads CSVPARGAGGELFF. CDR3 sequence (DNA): TGCAGCGTCCCCGCCAGGGGCGCCGGCGGGGAGCTGTTTTTT.

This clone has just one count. CDR3 in amino acids: CASSTFQGNTEAFF. The DNA of the CDR3 is TGTGCCAGCTCCACCTTCCAGGGAAACACTGAAGCTTTCTTT. The rearrangement links TRBV28 to TRBJ1-1; a possible D gene is TRBD1 (5 bases). Germline loops: CDR1 MDHEN, CDR2 SYDVKM. The CDR3 consists of 14 residues. V lost 8 bases and J 2 bases, leaving 15 bases between the germline ends. Combining the CDR3 with reference TRBV28 and TRBJ1-1 gives the whole variable domain DVKVTQSSRYLVKRTGEKVFLECVQDMDHENMFWYRQDPGLGLRLIYFSYDVKMKEKGDIPEGYSVSREKKERFSLILESASTNQTSMYLCASSTFQGNTEAFFGQGTRLTVV.

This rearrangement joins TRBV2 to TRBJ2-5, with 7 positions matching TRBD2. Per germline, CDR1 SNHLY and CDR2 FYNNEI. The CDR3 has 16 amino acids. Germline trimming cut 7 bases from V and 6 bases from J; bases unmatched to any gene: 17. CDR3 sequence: CASMPPPSGRAQTQYF. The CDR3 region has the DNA TGTGCCAGCATGCCCCCTCCTAGCGGCCGAGCGCAGACCCAGTACTTC.

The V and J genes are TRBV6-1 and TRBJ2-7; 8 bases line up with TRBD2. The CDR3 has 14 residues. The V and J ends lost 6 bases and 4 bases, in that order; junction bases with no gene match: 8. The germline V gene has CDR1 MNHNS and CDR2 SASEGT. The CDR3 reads CASSMISGTYEQYF. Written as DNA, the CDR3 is TGTGCCAGCAGCATGATTAGCGGGACGTACGAGCAGTACTTC.

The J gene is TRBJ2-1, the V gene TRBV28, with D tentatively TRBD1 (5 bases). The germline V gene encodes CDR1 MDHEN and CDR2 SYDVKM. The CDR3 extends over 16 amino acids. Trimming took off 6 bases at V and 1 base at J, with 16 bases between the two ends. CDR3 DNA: TGTGCCAGCAGGAAATCAGGGTTGGGATCCTACAATGAGCAGTTCTTC. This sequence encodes CASRKSGLGSYNEQFF.

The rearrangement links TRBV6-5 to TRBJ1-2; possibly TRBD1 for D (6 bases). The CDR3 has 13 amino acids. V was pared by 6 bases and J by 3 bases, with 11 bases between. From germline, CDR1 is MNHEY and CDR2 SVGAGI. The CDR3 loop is CASSLGGHYGYTF. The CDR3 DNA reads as TGTGCCAGCAGCCTTGGGGGCCACTATGGCTACACCTTC.

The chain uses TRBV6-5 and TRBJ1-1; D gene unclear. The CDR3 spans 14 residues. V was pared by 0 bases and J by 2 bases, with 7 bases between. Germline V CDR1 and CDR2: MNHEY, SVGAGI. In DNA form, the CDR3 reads TGTGCCAGCAGTTACTCGAGCCAAAACACTGAAGCTTTCTTT. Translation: CASSYSSQNTEAFF.

In nucleotides, the CDR3 is TGTGCCAGCAGCCAAAAAGGGGGACTAGCGCGTTTTTTGGGTTACGAGCAGTACTTC. Its protein product is CASSQKGGLARFLGYEQYF. V gene TRBV14 combines with J gene TRBJ2-7; 10 nucleotides agree with TRBD2. The CDR3 totals 19 residues. The germline V gene encodes CDR1 SGHDN and CDR2 FVKESK. V lost 2 bases and J lost 4; bases outside the gene matches: 17.

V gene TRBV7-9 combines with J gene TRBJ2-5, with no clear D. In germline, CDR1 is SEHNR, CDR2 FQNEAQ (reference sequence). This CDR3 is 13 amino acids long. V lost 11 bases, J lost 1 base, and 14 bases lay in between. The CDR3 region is CAWSPSAQETQYF. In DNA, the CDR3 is TGTGCCTGGAGCCCTAGTGCCCAAGAGACCCAGTACTTC. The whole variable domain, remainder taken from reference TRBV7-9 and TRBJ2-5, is DTGVSQNPRHKITKRGQNVTFRCDPISEHNRLYWYRQTLGQGPEFLTYFQNEAQLEKSRLLSDRFSAERPKGSFSTLEIQRTEQGDSAMYLCAWSPSAQETQYFGPGTRLLVL.

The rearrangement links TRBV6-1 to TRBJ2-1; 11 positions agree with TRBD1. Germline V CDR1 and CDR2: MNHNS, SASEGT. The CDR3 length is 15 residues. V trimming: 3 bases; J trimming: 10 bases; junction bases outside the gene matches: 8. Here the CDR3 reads CASSDPGQGAMEQFF. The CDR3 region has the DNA TGTGCCAGCAGTGACCCCGGACAGGGGGCCATGGAGCAGTTCTTC.

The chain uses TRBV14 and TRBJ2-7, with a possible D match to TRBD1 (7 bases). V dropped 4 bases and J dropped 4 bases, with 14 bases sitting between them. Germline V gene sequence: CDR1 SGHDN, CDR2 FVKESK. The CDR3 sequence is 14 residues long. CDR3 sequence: CASSRQGGEYEQYF. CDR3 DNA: TGTGCCAGCAGCCGTCAGGGGGGCGAGTACGAGCAGTACTTC.

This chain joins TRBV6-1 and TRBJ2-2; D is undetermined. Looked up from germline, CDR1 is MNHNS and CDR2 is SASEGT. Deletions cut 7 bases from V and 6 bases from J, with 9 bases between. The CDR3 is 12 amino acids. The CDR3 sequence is CASIPEAGELFF. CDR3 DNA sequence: TGTGCCAGCATTCCAGAGGCCGGGGAGCTGTTTTTT.

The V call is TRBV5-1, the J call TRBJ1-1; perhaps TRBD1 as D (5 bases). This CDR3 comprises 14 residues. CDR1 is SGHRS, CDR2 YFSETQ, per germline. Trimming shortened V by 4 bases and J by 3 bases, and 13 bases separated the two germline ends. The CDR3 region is CASSQQEGYTEAFF. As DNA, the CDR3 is TGCGCCAGCAGCCAACAGGAGGGGTACACTGAAGCTTTCTTT. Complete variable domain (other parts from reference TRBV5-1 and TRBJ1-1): KAGVTQTPRYLIKTRGQQVTLSCSPISGHRSVSWYQQTPGQGLQFLFEYFSETQRNKGNFPGRFSGRQFSNSRSEMNVSTLELGDSALYLCASSQQEGYTEAFFGQGTRLTVV.

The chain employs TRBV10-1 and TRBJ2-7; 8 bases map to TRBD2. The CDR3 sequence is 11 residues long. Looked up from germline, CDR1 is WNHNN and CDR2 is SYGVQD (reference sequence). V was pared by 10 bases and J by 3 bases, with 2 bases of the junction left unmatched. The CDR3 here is CATGGDYEQYV. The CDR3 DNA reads TGCGCCACGGGGGGGGACTACGAGCAGTACGTC.

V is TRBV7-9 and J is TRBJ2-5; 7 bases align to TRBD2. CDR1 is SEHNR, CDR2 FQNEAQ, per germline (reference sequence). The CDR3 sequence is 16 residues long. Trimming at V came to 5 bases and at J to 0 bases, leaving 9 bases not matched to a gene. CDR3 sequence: CASSPRSGKYQETQYF. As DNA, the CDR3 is TGTGCCAGCAGCCCACGCAGCGGGAAGTACCAAGAGACCCAGTACTTC.

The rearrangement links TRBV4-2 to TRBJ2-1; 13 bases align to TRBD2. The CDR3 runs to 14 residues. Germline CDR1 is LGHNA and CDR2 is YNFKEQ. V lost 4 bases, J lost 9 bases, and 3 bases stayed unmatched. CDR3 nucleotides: TGTGCCAGCAGCCCCCGGACTAGCGGGGGTGAGCAGTTCTTC. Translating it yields CASSPRTSGGEQFF.

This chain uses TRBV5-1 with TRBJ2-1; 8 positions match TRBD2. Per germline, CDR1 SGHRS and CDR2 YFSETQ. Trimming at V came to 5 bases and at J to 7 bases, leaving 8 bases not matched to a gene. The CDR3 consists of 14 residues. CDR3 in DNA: TGCGCCAGCAGACAAGCGGGAGTAGGGAATGAGCAGTTCTTC. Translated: CASRQAGVGNEQFF.

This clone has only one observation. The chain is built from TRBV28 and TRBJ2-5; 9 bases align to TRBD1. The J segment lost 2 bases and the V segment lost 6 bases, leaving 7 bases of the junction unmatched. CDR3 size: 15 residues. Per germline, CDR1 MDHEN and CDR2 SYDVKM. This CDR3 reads CASSLTGGPQETQYF. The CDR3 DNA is TGTGCCAGCAGCCTGACAGGGGGGCCTCAAGAGACCCAGTACTTC.